Detailed here is one T cell receptor (beta chain). The antigen is not known. Nonspecific anti-CD3/anti-CD28 bead stimulation represents the broad CD4+ T cell repertoire. Sorting of responding CD4+ T cells relied on upregulated CD40 ligand together with CD69. Inclusion required CMV-positive serology and CD4+ counts above 400 cells/uL. This sample was included in a study of persistence of HIV-infected CD4 T cells. Study-level background: A median of roughly 8 years of suppressive ART preceded sampling. Anti-CD3/anti-CD28 stimulation activated a higher proportion of cells than antigen stimulation, with lower memory fraction.

Germline V lookup: CDR1 MNHNY, CDR2 SVGAGI (reference sequence). J was trimmed by 4 bases and V by 4 bases; bases with no gene match: 5. The CDR3 extends over 15 amino acids. This was the immunoSEQ version 4 assay in survey mode. Template was genomic DNA at 10 ng/uL, with up to roughly 1 ug used per sample. Sequencing was performed with immunoSEQ multiplex PCR; in TCRdb, only in-frame clones are kept and a portion is missing. The repertoire holds approximately 45,000 clones, with 85% to 90% as singletons. Specimen: CD4+ T cells sorted from PBMCs after roughly 19-hour stimulation, collected from a patient who received antiretroviral therapy. This chain uses TRBV6-6 with TRBJ1-5, with 9 bases matching TRBD1. The clonotype comes from an adult woman with HIV who was CMV-seropositive. The CDR3 region has the DNA TGTGCCAGCAGTTTTCAACAGGGGGCAAATCAGCCCCAGCATTTT. This codes for CASSFQQGANQPQHF.